The 17 T cell receptor beta chains below were found in one sample sequenced in a study of blood T cell repertoires in COVID-19. Only in-frame clones appear in the TCRdb table, and some are missing; sequencing was by immunoSEQ multiplex PCR. The table includes about 58,000 clones, about 81% detected once. The specimen sequenced was peripheral blood. Source of these receptors: a man aged 55-75 years with COVID-19, enrolled during active disease.

V is TRBV7-2 and J is TRBJ2-1, with D possibly matching TRBD2 (5 bases). V lost 0 bases and J 2 bases, leaving 11 bases between the germline ends. CDR1 is SGHTA, CDR2 FQGNSA, per germline. The length of the CDR3 is 16 residues. The CDR3 region has the DNA TGTGCCAGCAGCTTAGCGCAGCGGACCGCCTACAATGAGCAGTTCTTC. Protein: CASSLAQRTAYNEQFF.

This chain joins TRBV6-2 or TRBV6-3 and TRBJ2-3, with D possibly matching TRBD1 (6 bases). From germline, CDR1 is MNHEY and CDR2 SVGEGT. CDR3 size: 13 residues. Deletions cut 2 bases from V and 11 bases from J, with 14 bases between. For the CDR3, the DNA is TGTGCCAGCAGTTACAAGGCCCAGGGGTGGCAGTATTTT. Protein sequence: CASSYKAQGWQYF.

The chain couples TRBV7-2 to TRBJ2-1, with 9 bases identical to TRBD2. The CDR3 length is 14 residues. Germline CDR1 is SGHTA and CDR2 is FQGNSA. The junction had 6 bases not matched to a gene; V was cut back by 4 bases and J by 8 bases. CDR3 protein: CASSWTGTSHEQFF. The CDR3 DNA reads as TGTGCCAGCAGCTGGACCGGGACTAGCCATGAGCAGTTCTTC.

This chain joins TRBV6-1 and TRBJ1-6; 9 bases fit TRBD1. CDR3 length: 17 residues. Trimming took 4 bases from V and 8 from J; bases not matched to a gene: 12. Germline V gives CDR1 MNHNS, CDR2 SASEGT. The CDR3 nucleotides read TGTGCCAGCAGTGGTGGGATATGGACAGGGGTTTATTCACCCCTCCACTTT. Protein: CASSGGIWTGVYSPLHF.

V usage is TRBV28 and J usage is TRBJ1-1, with TRBD1 as a possible D gene (5 bases). The CDR3 consists of 14 residues. Trimming removed 2 bases from V and 0 bases from J, with 7 bases in between. Germline values: CDR1 MDHEN, CDR2 SYDVKM. CDR3 bases: TGTGCCAGCAGTTTAGGACACCTGAACACTGAAGCTTTCTTT. Amino acids: CASSLGHLNTEAFF.

The J gene is TRBJ2-7, the V gene TRBV29-1, with 11 nucleotides matching TRBD2. The ends lost 5 bases at V and 9 bases at J; junction bases unmatched: 15. The CDR3 totals 15 residues. Germline V CDR1 and CDR2: SQVTM, ANQGSEA. In DNA, the CDR3 is TGCAGCGTTACCGGGGGACTAGCGGCAGAAAGGGGGCAGTACTTC. Translation: CSVTGGLAAERGQYF.

This chain links TRBV27 with TRBJ1-1, with D maybe TRBD1 (5 bases). Germline-derived CDR1 and CDR2 are MNHEY and SMNVEV (reference sequence). Trimming left V 6 bases short and J 5 bases short, with 13 bases between. There are 13 residues in the CDR3. CDR3 in amino acids: CASSPWGGTEAFF. For the CDR3, the DNA is TGTGCCAGCAGCCCCTGGGGCGGAACTGAAGCTTTCTTT.

The chain joins TRBV27 to TRBJ1-6, with D hard to call. Germline lookup yields CDR1 MNHEY and CDR2 SMNVEV (reference sequence). The CDR3 covers 17 residues. V was clipped by 2 bases and J by 0 bases, with 11 bases between them. For the CDR3, the DNA is TGTGCCAGCAGTTTAGGGCACCCGAGCTCCTATAATTCACCCCTCCACTTT. It encodes CASSLGHPSSYNSPLHF.

The V gene is TRBV7-2, the J gene TRBJ2-7; TRBD2 matches 12 bases. The CDR3 spans 15 residues. The J segment lost 2 bases and the V segment lost 1 base, leaving 0 bases of the junction unmatched. Germline V gives CDR1 SGHTA, CDR2 FQGNSA. DNA of the CDR3: TGTGCCAGCAGCTTAGGACTAGCGGGGGCCTACGAGCAGTACTTC. This gives the protein CASSLGLAGAYEQYF.

The rearrangement uses TRBV5-4 and TRBJ1-1; 7 bases fit TRBD1. The germline gives CDR1 SGHNT, CDR2 YYREEE (reference sequence). The CDR3 sequence is 15 residues long. Trimming took 4 bases from V and 3 from J; bases not matched to a gene: 9. The CDR3 DNA reads as TGTGCCAGCAGCGTCCTCAGGGGGTATGACACTGAAGCTTTCTTT. It specifies CASSVLRGYDTEAFF.

The count of this clone is one. V and J are TRBV11-2 and TRBJ2-7, with D perhaps matching TRBD2 (5 bases). The V gene lost 4 bases and the J gene lost 7 bases, with 17 bases spanning the gap. This CDR3 has 14 residues. Germline lookup yields CDR1 SGHAT and CDR2 FQNNGV. The CDR3 protein is CASSSVRGITEQYF. The DNA of the CDR3 is TGTGCCAGCAGCTCCGTCCGGGGAATTACTGAGCAGTACTTC.

This clone was counted once. This rearrangement joins TRBV5-4 to TRBJ2-5, with TRBD1 matching over 8 bases. With V trimmed by 4 bases and J by 5 bases, 1 base remained unmatched. There are 12 residues in the CDR3. Germline V gives CDR1 SGHNT, CDR2 YYREEE (reference sequence). CDR3 region: CASSRDRETQYF. CDR3 bases: TGTGCCAGCAGCCGGGACAGGGAGACCCAGTACTTC.

The sample holds one count of this clone. The chain couples TRBV11-3 to TRBJ1-1, with TRBD1 identical over 11 bases. CDR3 length: 15 amino acids. The V segment lost 4 bases and the J segment 2 bases; nucleotides outside the gene matches: 3. Per the germline V gene, CDR1 is SGHNT and CDR2 is YENEEA. CDR3 residues: CASSSRTGGNTEAFF. For the CDR3, the DNA is TGTGCCAGCAGCTCCAGGACAGGGGGCAACACTGAAGCTTTCTTT.

The rearrangement joins TRBV4-1 to TRBJ2-3, with 12 bases fitting TRBD2. The CDR3 has 17 amino acids. V lost 2 bases, J lost 2 bases, and 5 bases stayed unmatched. Germline V gives CDR1 MGHRA, CDR2 YSYEKL. This chain's CDR3 is CASSQPGLAGPTDTQYF. DNA of the CDR3: TGCGCCAGCAGCCAACCTGGACTAGCGGGGCCCACAGATACGCAGTATTTT.

This chain joins TRBV6-5 and TRBJ2-7, with 7 bases that match TRBD1. Germline V gene lookup returns CDR1 MNHEY and CDR2 SVGAGI. The CDR3 is 12 residues long. J was trimmed by 6 bases and V by 6 bases; bases with no gene match: 5. Here the CDR3 reads CASSRGGLEQYF. In nucleotides, the CDR3 is TGTGCCAGCAGCAGAGGGGGCCTCGAGCAGTACTTC.

The gene calls are TRBV9 and TRBJ2-7; D possibly corresponds to TRBD1 (5 bases). The CDR3 has 15 amino acids. Between the trimmed V and J ends, which lost 3 bases and 3 bases, there was a span of 16 bases. CDR1 is SGDLS, CDR2 YYNGEE, per germline. The CDR3, as DNA: TGTGCCAGCAGCGGAGGATCAGGGTCCTTCTACGAGCAGTACTTC. Protein sequence: CASSGGSGSFYEQYF.

The chain couples TRBV2 to TRBJ2-7, with D possibly TRBD2 on 6 matching bases. With 8 bases removed from V and 3 bases from J, the gap between germline ends came to 26 bases. Germline-derived CDR1 and CDR2 are SNHLY and FYNNEI. This CDR3 is 17 amino acids long. This CDR3 reads CASRSRLADLANYEQYF. The CDR3 nucleotides are TGTGCCAGCCGGTCCCGTTTAGCGGACTTAGCGAACTACGAGCAGTACTTC.